This T cell receptor (beta chain) was captured by sequencing in a study of OX40 agonist ivuxolimab in advanced cancers. Broader study findings: Researchers did not determine the expanded peripheral T cells' antigen specificity.

The CDR3 is 13 amino acids. With 1 base removed from V and 8 bases from J, the gap between germline ends came to 9 bases. Germline CDR1 reads SEHNR; CDR2 reads FQNEAQ (reference sequence). This clone was picked up one time. Its antigen is not identified. Measured with immunoSEQ multiplex PCR; TCRdb has only the in-frame clones, and not every one. The table has roughly 42,000 clones, roughly 90% seen once; the top ten hold roughly 15%. This receptor was taken from an adult with an advanced solid tumor such as melanoma, head and neck, liver or kidney cancer. Material: CD4+ or CD8+ T cells sorted from blood, obtained in a trial of the OX40 agonist ivuxolimab. V is TRBV7-9 and J is TRBJ1-3; D is uncertain. The CDR3 sequence is CASSLGDWDTIYF. The CDR3 DNA is TGTGCCAGCAGCTTAGGGGATTGGGACACCATATATTTT. Combining the CDR3 with reference TRBV7-9 and TRBJ1-3 gives the whole variable domain DTGVSQNPRHKITKRGQNVTFRCDPISEHNRLYWYRQTLGQGPEFLTYFQNEAQLEKSRLLSDRFSAERPKGSFSTLEIQRTEQGDSAMYLCASSLGDWDTIYFGEGSWLTVV.